The 2 T cell receptor beta chains below come from one sample, sequenced in a study of neurological immune-mediated disorders. Each CDR3 protein gets one entry after TCRdb re-called the 5' RACE reads with MiXCR. Here the sample spans fewer than 90,000 distinct CDR3 sequences, roughly 5% being singletons. Sequencing was performed on PBMCs. These receptors were obtained from a man aged 18 to 29 with multiple sclerosis.

Ten or more counts support this clonotype. The chain couples TRBV24-1 to TRBJ1-6; D may be TRBD1 (6 bases). The V gene's germline CDR1 is KGHDR and CDR2 SFDVKD. This CDR3 comprises 14 residues. V was clipped by 7 bases and J by 9 bases, with 15 bases between them. CDR3 sequence: CATRENRAGSPLHF. CDR3 DNA sequence: TGTGCCACCAGGGAGAACAGGGCTGGTTCACCCCTCCACTTT.

In its sample, this clonotype was seen many times. This sequence joins TRBV27 and TRBJ2-1; D uncertain. Looked up from germline, CDR1 is MNHEY and CDR2 is SMNVEV (reference sequence). The V gene lost 4 bases and the J gene lost 0 bases, with 4 bases spanning the gap. The CDR3 length is 13 residues. In DNA, the CDR3 is TGTGCCAGCAGTTCCAGCTCCTACAATGAGCAGTTCTTC. As protein: CASSSSSYNEQFF.